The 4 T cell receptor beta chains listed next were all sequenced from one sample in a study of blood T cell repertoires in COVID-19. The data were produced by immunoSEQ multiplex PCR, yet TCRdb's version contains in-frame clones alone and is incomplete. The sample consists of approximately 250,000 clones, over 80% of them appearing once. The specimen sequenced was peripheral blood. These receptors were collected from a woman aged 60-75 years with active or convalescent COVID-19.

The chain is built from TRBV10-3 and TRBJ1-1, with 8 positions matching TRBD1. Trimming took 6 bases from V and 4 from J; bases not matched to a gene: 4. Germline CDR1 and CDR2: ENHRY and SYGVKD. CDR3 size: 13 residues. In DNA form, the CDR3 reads TGTGCCATCAGCTGGGACAGGTCCACTGAAGCTTTCTTT. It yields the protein CAISWDRSTEAFF.

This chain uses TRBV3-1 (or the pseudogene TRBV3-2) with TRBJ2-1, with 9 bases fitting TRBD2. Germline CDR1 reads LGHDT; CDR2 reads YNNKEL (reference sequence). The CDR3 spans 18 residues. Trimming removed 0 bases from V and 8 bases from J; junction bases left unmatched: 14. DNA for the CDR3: TGTGCCAGCAGCCAAGATCTACCTAGCGGGGACGGGTGGGATGAGCAGTTCTTC. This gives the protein CASSQDLPSGDGWDEQFF.

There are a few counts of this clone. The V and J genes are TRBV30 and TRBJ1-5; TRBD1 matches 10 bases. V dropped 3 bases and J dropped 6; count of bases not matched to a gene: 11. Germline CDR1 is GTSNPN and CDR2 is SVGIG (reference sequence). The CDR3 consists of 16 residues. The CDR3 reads CAWRHRDRGNSQPQHF. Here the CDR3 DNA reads TGTGCCTGGAGGCACCGGGACAGGGGAAATAGTCAGCCCCAGCATTTT.

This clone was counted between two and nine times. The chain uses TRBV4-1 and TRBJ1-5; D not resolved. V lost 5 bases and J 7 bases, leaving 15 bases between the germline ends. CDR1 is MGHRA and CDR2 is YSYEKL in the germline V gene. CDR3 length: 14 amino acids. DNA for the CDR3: TGCGCCAGCAGCGTCGTGGTGCGTGAGCAGCCCCAGCATTTT. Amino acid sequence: CASSVVVREQPQHF.